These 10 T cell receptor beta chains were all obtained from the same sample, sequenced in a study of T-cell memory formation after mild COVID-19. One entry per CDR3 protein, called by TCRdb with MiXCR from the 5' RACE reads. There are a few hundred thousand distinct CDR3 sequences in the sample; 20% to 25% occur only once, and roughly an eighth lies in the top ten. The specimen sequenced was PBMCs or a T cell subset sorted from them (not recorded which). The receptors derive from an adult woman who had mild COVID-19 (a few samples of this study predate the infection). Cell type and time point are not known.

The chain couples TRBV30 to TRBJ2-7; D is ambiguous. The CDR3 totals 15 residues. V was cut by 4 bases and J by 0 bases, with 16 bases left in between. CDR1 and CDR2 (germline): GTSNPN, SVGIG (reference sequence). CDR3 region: CAWIKKATFSYEQYF. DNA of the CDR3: TGTGCCTGGATTAAAAAAGCCACCTTCTCCTACGAGCAGTACTTC.

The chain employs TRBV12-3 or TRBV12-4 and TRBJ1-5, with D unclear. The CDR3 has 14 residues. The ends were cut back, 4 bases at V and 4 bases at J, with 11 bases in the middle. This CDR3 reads CASSSRAVNQPQHF. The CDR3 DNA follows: TGTGCCAGCAGTTCTCGGGCAGTAAATCAGCCCCAGCATTTT.

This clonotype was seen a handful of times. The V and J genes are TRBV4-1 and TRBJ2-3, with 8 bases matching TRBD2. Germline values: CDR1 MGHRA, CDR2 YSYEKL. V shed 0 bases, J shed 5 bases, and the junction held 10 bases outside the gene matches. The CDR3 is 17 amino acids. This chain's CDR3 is CASSQDRLAGPGDTQYF. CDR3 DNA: TGCGCCAGCAGCCAAGATCGGTTAGCGGGGCCCGGAGATACGCAGTATTTT.

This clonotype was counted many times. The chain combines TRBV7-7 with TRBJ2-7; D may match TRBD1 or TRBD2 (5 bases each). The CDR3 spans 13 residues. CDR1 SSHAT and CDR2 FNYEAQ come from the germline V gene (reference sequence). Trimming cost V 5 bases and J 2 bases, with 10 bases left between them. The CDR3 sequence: CASSQGPAYEQYF. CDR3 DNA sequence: TGTGCCAGCAGCCAGGGACCTGCCTACGAGCAGTACTTC.

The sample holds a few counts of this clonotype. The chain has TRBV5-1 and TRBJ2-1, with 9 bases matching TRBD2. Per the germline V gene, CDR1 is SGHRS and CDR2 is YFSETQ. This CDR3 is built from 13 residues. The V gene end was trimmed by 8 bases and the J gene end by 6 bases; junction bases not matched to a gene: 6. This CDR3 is CASDSGSLNEQFF. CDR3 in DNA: TGCGCCAGTGATAGCGGGAGCCTCAATGAGCAGTTCTTC.

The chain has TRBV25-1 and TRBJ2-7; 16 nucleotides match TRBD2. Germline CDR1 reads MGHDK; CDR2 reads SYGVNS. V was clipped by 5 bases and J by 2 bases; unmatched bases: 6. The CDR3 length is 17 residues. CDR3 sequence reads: CASSPWGLAGGPYEQYF. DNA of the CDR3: TGTGCCAGCAGTCCCTGGGGACTAGCGGGAGGGCCCTACGAGCAGTACTTC.

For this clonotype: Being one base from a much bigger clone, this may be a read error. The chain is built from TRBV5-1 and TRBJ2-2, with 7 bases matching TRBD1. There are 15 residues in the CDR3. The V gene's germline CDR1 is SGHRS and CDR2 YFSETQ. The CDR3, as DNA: TGCGCCTGCCGAAAGACAGGGACGAACACCTGGGAGCTGTTTTTT. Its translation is CACRKTGTNTWELFF.

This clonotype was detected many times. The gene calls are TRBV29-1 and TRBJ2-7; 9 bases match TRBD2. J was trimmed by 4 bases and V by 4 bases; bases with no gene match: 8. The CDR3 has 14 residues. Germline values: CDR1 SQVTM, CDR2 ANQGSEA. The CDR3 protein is CSVAAAGGPYEQYF. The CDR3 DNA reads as TGCAGCGTTGCGGCTGCGGGAGGGCCGTACGAGCAGTACTTC.

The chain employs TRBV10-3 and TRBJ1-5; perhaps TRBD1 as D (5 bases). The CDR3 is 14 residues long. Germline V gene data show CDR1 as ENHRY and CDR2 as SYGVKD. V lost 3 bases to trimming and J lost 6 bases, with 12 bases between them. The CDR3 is CAISDQGLLQPQHF. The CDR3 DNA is TGTGCCATCAGTGATCAGGGATTACTTCAGCCCCAGCATTTT.

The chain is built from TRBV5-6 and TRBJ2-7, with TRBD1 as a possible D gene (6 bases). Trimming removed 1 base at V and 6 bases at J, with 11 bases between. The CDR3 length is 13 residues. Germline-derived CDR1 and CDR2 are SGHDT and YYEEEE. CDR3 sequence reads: CASSLPSGVEQYF. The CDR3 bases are TGTGCCAGCAGCTTGCCGTCAGGGGTCGAGCAGTACTTC.